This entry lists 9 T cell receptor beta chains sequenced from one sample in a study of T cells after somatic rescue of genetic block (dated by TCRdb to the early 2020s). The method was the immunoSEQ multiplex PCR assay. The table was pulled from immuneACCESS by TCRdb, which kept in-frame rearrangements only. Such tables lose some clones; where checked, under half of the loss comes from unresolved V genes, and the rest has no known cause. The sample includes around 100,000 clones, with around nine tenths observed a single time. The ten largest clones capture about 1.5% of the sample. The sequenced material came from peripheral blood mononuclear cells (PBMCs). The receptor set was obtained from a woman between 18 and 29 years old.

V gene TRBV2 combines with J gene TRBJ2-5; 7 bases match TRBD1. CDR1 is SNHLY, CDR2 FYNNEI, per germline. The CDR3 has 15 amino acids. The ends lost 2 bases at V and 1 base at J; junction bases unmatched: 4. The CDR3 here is CASSEQGQPQETQYF. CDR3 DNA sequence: TGTGCCAGCAGTGAACAGGGACAGCCCCAAGAGACCCAGTACTTC.

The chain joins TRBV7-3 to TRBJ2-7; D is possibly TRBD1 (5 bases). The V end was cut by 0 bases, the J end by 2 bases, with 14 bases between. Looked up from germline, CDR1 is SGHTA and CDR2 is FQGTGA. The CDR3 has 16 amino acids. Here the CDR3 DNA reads TGTGCCAGCAGCTTAACGGGGCCAGGATTGACCTACGAGCAGTACTTC. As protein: CASSLTGPGLTYEQYF.

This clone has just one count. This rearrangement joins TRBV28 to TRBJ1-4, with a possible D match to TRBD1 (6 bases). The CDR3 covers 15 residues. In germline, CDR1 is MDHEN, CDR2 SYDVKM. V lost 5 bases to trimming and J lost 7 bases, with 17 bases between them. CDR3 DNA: TGTGCCAGCAGTCTCCTACAGGGAATCGGTGAAAAACTGTTTTTT. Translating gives CASSLLQGIGEKLFF.

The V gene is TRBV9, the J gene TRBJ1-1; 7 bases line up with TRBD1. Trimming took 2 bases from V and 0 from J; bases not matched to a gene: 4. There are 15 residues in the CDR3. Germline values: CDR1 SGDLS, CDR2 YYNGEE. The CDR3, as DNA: TGTGCCAGCAGCGTGGGACAGCTAATGAACACTGAAGCTTTCTTT. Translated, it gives CASSVGQLMNTEAFF.

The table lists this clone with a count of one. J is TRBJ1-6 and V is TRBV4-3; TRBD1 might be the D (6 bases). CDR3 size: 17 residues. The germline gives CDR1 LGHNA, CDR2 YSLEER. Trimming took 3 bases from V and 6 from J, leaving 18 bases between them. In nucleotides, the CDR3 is TGCGCCAGCAGCCACCGAGGGCGAGGACAGTTTAATTCACCCCTCCACTTT. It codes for CASSHRGRGQFNSPLHF.

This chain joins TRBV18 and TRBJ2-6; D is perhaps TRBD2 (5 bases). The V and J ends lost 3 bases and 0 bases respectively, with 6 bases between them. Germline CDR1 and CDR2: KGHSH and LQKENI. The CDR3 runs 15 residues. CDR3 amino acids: CASSPLASGANVLTF. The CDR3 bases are TGTGCCAGCTCACCCCTAGCCTCTGGGGCCAACGTCCTGACTTTC.

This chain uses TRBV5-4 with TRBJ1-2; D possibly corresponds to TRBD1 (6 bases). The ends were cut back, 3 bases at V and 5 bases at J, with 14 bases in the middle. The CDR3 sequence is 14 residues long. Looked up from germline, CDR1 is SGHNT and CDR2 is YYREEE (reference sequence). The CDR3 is CASSSRPGEYGYTF. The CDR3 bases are TGTGCCAGCAGCTCGAGACCAGGGGAATATGGCTACACCTTC.

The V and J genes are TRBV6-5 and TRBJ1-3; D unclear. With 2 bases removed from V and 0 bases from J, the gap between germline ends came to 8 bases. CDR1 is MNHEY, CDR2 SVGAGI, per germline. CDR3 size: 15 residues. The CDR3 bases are TGTGCCAGCAGTTACCGGCGCTCCTCTGGAAACACCATATATTTT. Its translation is CASSYRRSSGNTIYF.

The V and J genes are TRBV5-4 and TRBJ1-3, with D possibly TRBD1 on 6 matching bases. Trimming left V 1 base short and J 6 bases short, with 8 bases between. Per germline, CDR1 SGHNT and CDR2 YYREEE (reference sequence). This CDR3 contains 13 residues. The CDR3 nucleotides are TGTGCCAGCAGCTTGACAGGGATAAACACCATATATTTT. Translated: CASSLTGINTIYF.